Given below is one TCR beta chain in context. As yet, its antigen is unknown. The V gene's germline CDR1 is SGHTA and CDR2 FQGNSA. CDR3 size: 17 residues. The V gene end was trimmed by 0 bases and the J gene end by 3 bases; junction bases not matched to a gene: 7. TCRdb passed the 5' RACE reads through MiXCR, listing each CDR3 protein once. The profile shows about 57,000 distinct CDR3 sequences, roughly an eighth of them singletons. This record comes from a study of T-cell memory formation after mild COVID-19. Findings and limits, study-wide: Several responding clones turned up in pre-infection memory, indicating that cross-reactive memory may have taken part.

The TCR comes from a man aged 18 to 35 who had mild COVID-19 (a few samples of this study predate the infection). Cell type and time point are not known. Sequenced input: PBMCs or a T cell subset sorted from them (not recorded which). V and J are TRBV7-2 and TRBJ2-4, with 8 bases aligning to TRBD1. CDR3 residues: CASSLAQGQGVKNIQYF. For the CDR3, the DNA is TGTGCCAGCAGCTTAGCGCAAGGACAGGGAGTCAAAAACATTCAGTACTTC.